This TCR beta chain was identified in a study of blood T cells in healthy people across ages (dated by TCRdb to about 2015). In the study overall: In model experiments, template switching captured about one uniquely barcoded TCR beta cDNA molecule for every two T cells. Using deep sequencing normalized with unique cDNA molecular identifiers, the study measured how TCR beta repertoire diversity changes with age. Donors were grouped into four age groups: young (average 16 years), middle-aged (around 39), aged (around 66) and long-lived (approximately 75). To avoid experimental bias, donors of different ages were distributed randomly across sequencing lanes. The study analyzed two additional independent replicas of 1 million unique cDNA reads from the same blood draw for two donors, one aged 18 to 30 and one aged 80 or older. Results and caveats for the whole study, not just this receptor: As age increased, observed TCR beta diversity per million T cells dropped in a roughly linear way, and a significant reduction was already evident by age about 40. The CMV infection status of donors was not known, potentially confounding age-related changes in expanded clonotypes. There was a strong correlation between observed TCR beta diversity and the percentage of naive T cells measured by flow cytometry. Compared with the aged group, more naive CD4+ T cells, fewer expanded clones and increased TCR diversity were shown by the long-lived group, suggesting age selection. Because profiling used bulk unsorted PBMCs, naive and antigen-experienced compartments could not be compared conclusively. Total diversity estimates from one million sequenced T cells were considered lower bounds and underestimates.

The library was prepared using 5' RACE. These reads were obtained on an Illumina HiSeq 2500. A second PCR of roughly 6 to 12 cycles was performed with a sample-barcoded 5' primer and a J-beta primer mix. A unique molecular identifier was introduced onto each TCR beta cDNA molecule by a template-switch 5' adaptor carrying 12 random nucleotides. Each sample yielded at least 2.5 million CDR3-containing paired-end reads. First-strand cDNA was synthesized from all RNA with the Mint cDNA synthesis kit, primed by a TRBC-specific oligonucleotide. After uracil-DNA glycosylase treatment, a first 18-cycle PCR used universal primers M1SS and BC2_uni_R on all cDNA. In the original analysis: Each sample was normalized by randomly selecting 1 million high-quality reads, each carrying a distinct molecular identifier. Instead of being binned into consensus sequences, reads that shared molecular identifiers were thrown out. MiTCR, with a Q25 quality threshold and the strictest error-elimination algorithm, was used for CDR3 identification, clonotype clustering and error correction. Lower-bound total TCR beta diversity was estimated with a nonparametric unseen species model using Euler transformation. The public reads were reprocessed in TCRdb via fastp at Q25 and MiXCR, keeping in-frame beta chains. For every CDR3 protein sequence, its rows merge into one entry that carries the most common genes and DNA. In this record, the V and J calls reflect TCRdb's handling and not the investigators' own analysis. The sample includes more than 650,000 distinct CDR3 sequences, with 22% observed a single time. Together, the top ten hold around 21% of the sample.

Systemically healthy Caucasian individuals from Russia, around 39 in total and aged 6 to 90 years, were included as donors. Each donor gave roughly 9 milliliters of peripheral blood, drawn into EDTA-treated Vacutainer tubes. Ficoll-Paque density-gradient centrifugation was used to isolate PBMCs, with at least 7 million per sample. Total RNA was extracted from PBMCs with Trizol reagent, with at least 6 micrograms obtained per sample. For every donor, flow cytometry on a PBMC aliquot measured the percentage of naive CD45RAhigh/CD27high T cells. The CDR3 runs 14 residues from the cysteine to the phenylalanine. Only the CDR3 portion is preserved as DNA: 42 bases, with reading frame beginning at the first base. V sheds 3 bases and J sheds 6 bases, leaving 13 bases between their ends. As encoded in the germline V gene, CDR1 is SGDLS while CDR2 is YYNGEE. On this clonotype: Its recognized antigen is unknown. No quality values exist for individual bases; no much larger clone is one base distant.

The receptor chain draws on TRBV9 and TRBJ1-5, with a tentative D gene TRBD1 over 5 matching bases. The specimen sequenced was blood. This clonotype was sampled from a man aged 65 to 85 in good health. The encoded CDR3 is CASSEGTWGQPQHF. Here is the DNA: TGTGCCAGCAGCGAGGGGACCTGGGGTCAGCCCCAGCATTTT.